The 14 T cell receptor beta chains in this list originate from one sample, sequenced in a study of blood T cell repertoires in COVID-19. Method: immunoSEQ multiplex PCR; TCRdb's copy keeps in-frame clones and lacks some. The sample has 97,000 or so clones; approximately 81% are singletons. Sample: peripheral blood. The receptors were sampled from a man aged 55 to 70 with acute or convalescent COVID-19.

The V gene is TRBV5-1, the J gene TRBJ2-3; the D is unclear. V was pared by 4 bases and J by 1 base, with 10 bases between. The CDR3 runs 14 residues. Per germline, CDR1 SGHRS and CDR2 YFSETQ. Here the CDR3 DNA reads TGCGCCAGCAGCCACAGAATCGGCACAGATACGCAGTATTTT. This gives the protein CASSHRIGTDTQYF.

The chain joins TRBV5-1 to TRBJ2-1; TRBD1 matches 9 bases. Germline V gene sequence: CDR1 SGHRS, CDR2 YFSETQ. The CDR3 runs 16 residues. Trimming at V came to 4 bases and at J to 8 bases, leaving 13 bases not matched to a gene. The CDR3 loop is CASSVTAGTGFDEQFF. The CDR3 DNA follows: TGCGCCAGCAGCGTTACAGCCGGGACAGGGTTTGATGAGCAGTTCTTC.

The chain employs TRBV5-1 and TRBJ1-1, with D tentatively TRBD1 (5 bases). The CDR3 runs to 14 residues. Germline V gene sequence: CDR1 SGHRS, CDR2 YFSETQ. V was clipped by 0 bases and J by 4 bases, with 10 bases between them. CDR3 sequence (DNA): TGCGCCAGCAGCTTGGTAGGGGAGGGCACTGAAGCTTTCTTT. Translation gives CASSLVGEGTEAFF. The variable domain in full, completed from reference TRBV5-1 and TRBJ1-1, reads KAGVTQTPRYLIKTRGQQVTLSCSPISGHRSVSWYQQTPGQGLQFLFEYFSETQRNKGNFPGRFSGRQFSNSRSEMNVSTLELGDSALYLCASSLVGEGTEAFFGQGTRLTVV.

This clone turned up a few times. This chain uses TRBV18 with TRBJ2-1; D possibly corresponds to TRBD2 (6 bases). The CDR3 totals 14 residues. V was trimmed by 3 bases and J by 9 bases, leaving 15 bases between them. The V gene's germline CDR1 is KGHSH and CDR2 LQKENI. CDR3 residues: CASSPQTMGGEQFF. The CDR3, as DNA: TGTGCCAGCTCACCCCAAACTATGGGGGGTGAGCAGTTCTTC.

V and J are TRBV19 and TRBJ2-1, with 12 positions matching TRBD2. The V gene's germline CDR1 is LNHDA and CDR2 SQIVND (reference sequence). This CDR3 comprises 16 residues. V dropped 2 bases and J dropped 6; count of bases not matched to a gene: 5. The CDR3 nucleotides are TGTGCCAGTAGTATAAGTCTAGCGGGAGGGGGCAATGAGCAGTTCTTC. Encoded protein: CASSISLAGGGNEQFF.

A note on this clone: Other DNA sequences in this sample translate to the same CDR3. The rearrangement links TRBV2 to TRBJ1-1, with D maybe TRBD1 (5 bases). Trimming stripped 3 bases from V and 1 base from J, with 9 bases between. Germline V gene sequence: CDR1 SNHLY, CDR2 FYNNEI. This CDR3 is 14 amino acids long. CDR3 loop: CASSDGQGNTEAFF. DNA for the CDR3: TGTGCCAGCAGTGATGGGCAGGGGAACACTGAAGCTTTCTTT.

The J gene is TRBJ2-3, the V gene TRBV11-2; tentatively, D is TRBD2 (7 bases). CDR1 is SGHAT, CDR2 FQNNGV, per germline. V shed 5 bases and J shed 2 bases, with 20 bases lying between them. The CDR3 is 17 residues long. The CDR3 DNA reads TGTGCCAGCAGCCAAAGAATAGGGGGGGTTAACACAGATACGCAGTATTTT. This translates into CASSQRIGGVNTDTQYF.

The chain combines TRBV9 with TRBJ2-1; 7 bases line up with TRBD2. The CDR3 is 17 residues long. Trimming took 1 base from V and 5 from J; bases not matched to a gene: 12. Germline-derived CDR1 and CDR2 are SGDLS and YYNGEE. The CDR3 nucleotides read TGTGCCAGCAGCGTACTCTCCTTGGGGAGGGGCCACAATGAGCAGTTCTTC. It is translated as CASSVLSLGRGHNEQFF.

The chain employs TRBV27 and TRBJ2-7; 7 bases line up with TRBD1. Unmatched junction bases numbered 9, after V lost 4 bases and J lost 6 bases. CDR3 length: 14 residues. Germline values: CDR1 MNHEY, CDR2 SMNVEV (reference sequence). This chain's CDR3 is CASSWNPYRGEQYF. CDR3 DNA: TGTGCCAGCAGTTGGAACCCTTACAGGGGCGAGCAGTACTTC.

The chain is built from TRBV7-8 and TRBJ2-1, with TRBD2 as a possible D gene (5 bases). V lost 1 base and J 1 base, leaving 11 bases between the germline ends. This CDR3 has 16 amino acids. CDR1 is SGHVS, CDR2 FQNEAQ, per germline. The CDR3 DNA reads TGTGCCAGCAGCTTAGTAGCTAGCCAGTCCTACAATGAGCAGTTCTTC. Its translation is CASSLVASQSYNEQFF.

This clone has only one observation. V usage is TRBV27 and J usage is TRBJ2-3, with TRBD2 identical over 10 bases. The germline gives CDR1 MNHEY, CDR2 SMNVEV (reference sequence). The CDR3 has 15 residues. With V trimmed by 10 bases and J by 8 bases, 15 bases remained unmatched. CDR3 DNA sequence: TGTGCCACCGCCCCTGAAGCGGGAGGGGTTGGTACGCAGTATTTT. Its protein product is CATAPEAGGVGTQYF.

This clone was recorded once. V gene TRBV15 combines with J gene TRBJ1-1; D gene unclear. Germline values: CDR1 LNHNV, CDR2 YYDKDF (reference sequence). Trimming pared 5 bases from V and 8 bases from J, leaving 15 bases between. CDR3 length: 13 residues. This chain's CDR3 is CATSPRSSGEAFF. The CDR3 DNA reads TGTGCCACCAGCCCCCGGAGCTCGGGAGAAGCTTTCTTT. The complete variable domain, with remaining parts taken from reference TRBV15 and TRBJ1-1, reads DAMVIQNPRYQVTQFGKPVTLSCSQTLNHNVMYWYQQKSSQAPKLLFHYYDKDFNNEADTPDNFQSRRPNTSFCFLDIRSPGLGDTAMYLCATSPRSSGEAFFGQGTRLTVV.

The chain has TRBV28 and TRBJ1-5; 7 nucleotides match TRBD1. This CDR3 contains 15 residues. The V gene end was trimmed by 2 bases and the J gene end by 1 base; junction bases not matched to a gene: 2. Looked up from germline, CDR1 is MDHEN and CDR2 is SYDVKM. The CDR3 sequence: CASSLPGGSNQPQHF. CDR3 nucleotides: TGTGCCAGCAGTTTACCAGGGGGGAGCAATCAGCCCCAGCATTTT.

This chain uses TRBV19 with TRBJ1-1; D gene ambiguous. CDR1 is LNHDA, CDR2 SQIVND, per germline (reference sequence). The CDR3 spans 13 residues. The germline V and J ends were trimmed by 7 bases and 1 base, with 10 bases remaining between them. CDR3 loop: CASMNSQNTEAFF. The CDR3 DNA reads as TGTGCCAGTATGAACAGCCAGAACACTGAAGCTTTCTTT.